Each of the 20 T cell receptor beta chains below was sequenced from the same sample in a study of PD-1 blockade in classical Hodgkin lymphoma. Data came from immunoSEQ multiplex PCR; TCRdb stores just in-frame clones and leaves some out. The repertoire holds about 94,000 clones, with about 93% as singletons. Noted time point: cycle 4 day 1 (C4D1), after more than five weeks of nivolumab. The patients all showed relapse after autologous stem cell transplantation, while their brentuximab vedotin exposure varied. Sequences were derived from peripheral blood mononuclear cells (PBMCs), sampled before the fourth cycle of nivolumab. The receptors were sampled from a human donor with classical Hodgkin lymphoma.

J is TRBJ1-4 and V is TRBV9; 7 bases map to TRBD1. The CDR3 covers 15 residues. Germline CDR1 SGDLS, CDR2 YYNGEE. After removal of 4 bases from V and 8 bases from J, the junction contained 11 bases not matched to a gene. The CDR3 DNA is TGTGCCAGCAGCTCTTCTCCGACAGGGAACGAAAAACTGTTTTTT. Its protein is CASSSSPTGNEKLFF.

This clone was detected only a few times. This chain uses TRBV15 with TRBJ2-3, with D possibly matching TRBD2 (5 bases). The CDR3 runs 14 residues. Trimming removed 4 bases from V and 4 bases from J, with 12 bases in between. Germline CDR1 reads LNHNV; CDR2 reads YYDKDF (reference sequence). Here the CDR3 DNA reads TGTGCCACCAGCACCCGCCGAGCGGCAGATACGCAGTATTTT. Protein: CATSTRRAADTQYF. Based on the CDR3 plus reference TRBV15 and TRBJ2-3, the full variable domain is DAMVIQNPRYQVTQFGKPVTLSCSQTLNHNVMYWYQQKSSQAPKLLFHYYDKDFNNEADTPDNFQSRRPNTSFCFLDIRSPGLGDTAMYLCATSTRRAADTQYFGPGTRLTVL.

The chain uses TRBV28 and TRBJ1-5; perhaps TRBD1 as D (5 bases). V lost 6 bases and J lost 3, with 9 bases in between. The CDR3 loop spans 13 amino acids. Germline CDR1 MDHEN, CDR2 SYDVKM. The CDR3 DNA reads TGTGCCAGCAGCCGGGGCATCAATCAGCCCCAGCATTTT. The encoded protein is CASSRGINQPQHF.

The chain has TRBV11-2 and TRBJ2-3; 16 nucleotides match TRBD2. The length of the CDR3 is 17 residues. With V trimmed by 5 bases and J by 4 bases, 6 bases remained unmatched. The germline V gene has CDR1 SGHAT and CDR2 FQNNGV. This CDR3 is CASSAGLAGGSADTQYF. In DNA form, the CDR3 reads TGTGCCAGCAGCGCGGGACTAGCGGGAGGGTCAGCAGATACGCAGTATTTT. The variable domain in full, completed from reference TRBV11-2 and TRBJ2-3, reads EAGVAQSPRYKIIEKRQSVAFWCNPISGHATLYWYQQILGQGPKLLIQFQNNGVVDDSQLPKDRFSAERLKGVDSTLKIQPAKLEDSAVYLCASSAGLAGGSADTQYFGPGTRLTVL.

V is TRBV11-1 and J is TRBJ2-1, with 11 bases identical to TRBD2. CDR1 and CDR2 from the germline V gene are SGHAT and FQDESV (reference sequence). Losses at the gene ends were 10 bases for V and 7 bases for J; bases not matched to a gene: 18. The CDR3 has 17 residues. The CDR3 DNA follows: TGTGCCACCGGTCGGTCACTACTAGCGGGAGCAGAAAATGAGCAGTTCTTC. Its translation: CATGRSLLAGAENEQFF. The full variable domain, rest sourced from reference TRBV11-1 and TRBJ2-1, is EAEVAQSPRYKITEKSQAVAFWCDPISGHATLYWYRQILGQGPELLVQFQDESVVDDSQLPKDRFSAERLKGVDSTLKIQPAELGDSAMYLCATGRSLLAGAENEQFFGPGTRLTVL.

CDR3 region: CASSLGVLNQPQHF. The CDR3, as DNA: TGTGCCAGCAGTTTAGGCGTATTAAATCAGCCCCAGCATTTT. V is TRBV27 and J is TRBJ1-5, with unresolved D. Germline V lookup: CDR1 MNHEY, CDR2 SMNVEV (reference sequence). The CDR3 runs to 14 residues. Trimming removed 2 bases from V and 4 bases from J, with 9 bases in between.

The chain joins TRBV19 to TRBJ1-5; 9 bases match TRBD1. In germline, CDR1 is LNHDA, CDR2 SQIVND (reference sequence). The CDR3 sequence is 15 residues long. J was trimmed by 4 bases and V by 6 bases; bases with no gene match: 7. The CDR3 here is CASRPGQGGNQPQHF. CDR3 bases: TGTGCCAGTAGGCCGGGACAGGGTGGGAATCAGCCCCAGCATTTT.

The rearrangement uses TRBV7-2 and TRBJ2-7; maybe TRBD2 (5 bases). The V gene's germline CDR1 is SGHTA and CDR2 FQGNSA. The CDR3 totals 16 residues. Trimming removed 5 bases from V and 2 bases from J, with 19 bases in between. The CDR3 region is CASSPAGDSGTYEQYF. Written as DNA, the CDR3 is TGTGCCAGCAGCCCAGCTGGAGACTCGGGAACCTACGAGCAGTACTTC. The whole variable domain, filled in from reference TRBV7-2 and TRBJ2-7, reads GAGVSQSPSNKVTEKGKDVELRCDPISGHTALYWYRQSLGQGLEFLIYFQGNSAPDKSGLPSDRFSAERTGGSVSTLTIQRTQQEDSAVYLCASSPAGDSGTYEQYFGPGTRLTVT.

The J gene is TRBJ2-1, the V gene TRBV5-4, with unresolved D. The germline V and J ends were trimmed by 0 bases and 1 base, with 5 bases remaining between them. The germline gives CDR1 SGHNT, CDR2 YYREEE (reference sequence). The CDR3 runs 14 residues. CDR3 in DNA: TGTGCCAGCAGCTTGGGCAGGTCCTACAATGAGCAGTTCTTC. Protein sequence: CASSLGRSYNEQFF.

The J gene is TRBJ2-7, the V gene TRBV28, with D unclear. Germline V CDR1 and CDR2: MDHEN, SYDVKM. V shed 1 base and J shed 1 base, with 11 bases lying between them. The length of the CDR3 is 15 residues. The CDR3 sequence is CASSLSGWASYEQYF. Here the CDR3 DNA reads TGTGCCAGCAGTTTATCCGGGTGGGCTTCCTACGAGCAGTACTTC.

The genes are TRBV6-5 and TRBJ1-1; weak D call: TRBD1 (6 bases). Germline CDR1 and CDR2: MNHEY and SVGAGI. The CDR3 has 14 amino acids. With 2 bases removed from V and 2 bases from J, the gap between germline ends came to 9 bases. The CDR3, as DNA: TGTGCCAGCAGTTACAGGGGGGTAAACACTGAAGCTTTCTTT. This sequence encodes CASSYRGVNTEAFF.

In its sample, this clone was seen a few times. The chain combines TRBV10-1 with TRBJ2-5, with 8 bases identical to TRBD2. The CDR3 totals 15 residues. Germline V lookup: CDR1 WNHNN, CDR2 SYGVQD (reference sequence). The junction had 6 bases not matched to a gene; V was cut back by 2 bases and J by 4 bases. The CDR3 DNA reads as TGCGCCAGCAGTGAGAACAGCGGGAGAGTAGAGACCCAGTACTTC. This translates into CASSENSGRVETQYF.

The chain combines TRBV29-1 with TRBJ1-1; no definite D call. There are 12 residues in the CDR3. The germline V gene encodes CDR1 SQVTM and CDR2 ANQGSEA. V was shortened by 4 bases and J by 1 base, with 7 bases between the two germline ends. CDR3 amino acids: CSVGGTNTEAFF. CDR3 DNA: TGCAGCGTTGGTGGCACGAACACTGAAGCTTTCTTT.

V gene TRBV5-6 combines with J gene TRBJ1-1; possibly TRBD1 for D (5 bases). V was cut by 5 bases and J by 1 base, with 9 bases left in between. The germline CDR1 and CDR2 sequences are SGHDT and YYEEEE. CDR3 size: 13 residues. The CDR3 loop reads CASRDTGNTEAFF. The CDR3, as DNA: TGTGCCAGCAGAGATACAGGGAACACTGAAGCTTTCTTT.

This clone was picked up many times. The chain has TRBV25-1 and TRBJ2-5; 8 nucleotides agree with TRBD1. V was clipped by 6 bases and J by 4 bases; unmatched bases: 4. Germline V gene sequence: CDR1 MGHDK, CDR2 SYGVNS. The CDR3 loop spans 13 amino acids. CDR3 in amino acids: CASRLTGAETQYF. CDR3 coding DNA: TGTGCCAGCAGACTGACAGGGGCAGAGACCCAGTACTTC.

The V and J genes are TRBV30 and TRBJ2-7, with D uncertain. Per germline, CDR1 GTSNPN and CDR2 SVGIG (reference sequence). Trimming cost V 2 bases and J 3 bases, with 8 bases left between them. The CDR3 extends over 12 amino acids. This CDR3 is CAWSLGNYEQYF. CDR3 nucleotides: TGTGCCTGGAGTTTGGGGAACTACGAGCAGTACTTC.

The rearrangement uses TRBV30 and TRBJ1-4; D remains ambiguous. The CDR3 has 15 amino acids. Trimming took off 2 bases at V and 3 bases at J, with 13 bases between the two ends. Germline CDR1 and CDR2: GTSNPN and SVGIG (reference sequence). This CDR3 is CAWSNPVFPNEKLFF. For the CDR3, the DNA is TGTGCCTGGAGTAATCCAGTTTTCCCTAATGAAAAACTGTTTTTT.

This rearrangement joins TRBV10-3 to TRBJ2-5; 9 nucleotides line up with TRBD1. Germline V gene sequence: CDR1 ENHRY, CDR2 SYGVKD. The CDR3 extends over 14 amino acids. V trimming: 5 bases; J trimming: 5 bases; junction bases outside the gene matches: 6. The CDR3 DNA is TGTGCCATCAGTTATGGGACAGGGATGGAGACCCAGTACTTC. Protein: CAISYGTGMETQYF.

The chain links TRBV28 to TRBJ1-4; D is unresolved. Deletions cut 7 bases from V and 6 bases from J, with 15 bases between. Looked up from germline, CDR1 is MDHEN and CDR2 is SYDVKM. The CDR3 runs 14 residues. The CDR3 nucleotides are TGTGCCAGCAAATCCTCCGTCGGGTATGAAAAACTGTTTTTT. Translated, it gives CASKSSVGYEKLFF.

This chain links TRBV23-1 with TRBJ1-1; 9 nucleotides match TRBD1. TRBV23-1 is an ORF, and what it does is uncertain. V was clipped by 2 bases and J by 1 base; unmatched bases: 2. The CDR3 sequence is 15 residues long. In DNA, the CDR3 is TGCGCCAGCAGTCAAAAGGACAGGGGGAACACTGAAGCTTTCTTT. Encoded protein: CASSQKDRGNTEAFF.